The rows below give T cell receptor beta chains drawn from one sample of a study of technical replicates of blood from several donors. The table came from immunoSEQ multiplex PCR; TCRdb's copy has only in-frame clones and leaves some out. The sample lists about 66,000 clones, about 97% occurring once. The sample was T cells isolated from PBMCs. The receptors were sampled from a human donor in good health. CDR3s include the opening cysteine and the closing phenylalanine or tryptophan. A D gene is named only where the DNA matches it firmly. The size field is filled for only some rows; it gives once, few, many or a size class.

>TRBV5-4|TRBJ2-7|once|14|TRBD1
TGTGCCAGCAGCTTGGCGGGACAGGGCTACGAGCAGTACTTC
CASSLAGQGYEQYF
>TRBV27|TRBJ2-1|-|15|TRBD2
TGTGCCAGCAAAGATGCCGGGACTAGCCCCAATGAGCAGTTCTTC
CASKDAGTSPNEQFF
>TRBV9|TRBJ2-1|once|16|TRBD2
TGTGCCAGCAGCGTATTTGGCGGGAGCTCCTACAATGAGCAGTTCTTC
CASSVFGGSSYNEQFF
>TRBV10-3|TRBJ2-7|-|16|TRBD2
TGTGCCATCAGTGAGTCAAGGACTAGCGGTAACTACGAGCAGTACTTC
CAISESRTSGNYEQYF
>TRBV2|TRBJ2-7|once|17|-
TGTGCCAGCAGTGGTATCGTAGGTCTCAGGTCCTCCTACGAGCAGTACTTC
CASSGIVGLRSSYEQYF
>TRBV6-1|TRBJ1-1|-|13|-
TGTGCCGTCCTGTACGGGGTGAACACTGAAGCTTTCTTT
CAVLYGVNTEAFF
>TRBV5-1|TRBJ1-3|-|15|-
TGCGCCAGCAGCTTGGGGGCCGTTTCTGGAAACACCATATATTTT
CASSLGAVSGNTIYF
>TRBV7-6|TRBJ1-2|-|13|-
TGTGCCAGCAGCTTGGCAGGGTATGATGGCTACACCTTC
CASSLAGYDGYTF
>TRBV5-6|TRBJ2-1|-|15|TRBD2
TGTGCCAGCAGCCCCGGACTAGCGGCCTACAATGAGCAGTTCTTC
CASSPGLAAYNEQFF
>TRBV29-1|TRBJ1-2|-|13|-
TGCAGCGCTGACACACGAGAGGGGGATGGCTACACCTTC
CSADTREGDGYTF
>TRBV21-1|TRBJ2-3|-|15|-
TGTGCCAGCAGCAAAGATATCCGGGATCGAGATACGCAGTATTTT
CASSKDIRDRDTQYF
>TRBV6-5|TRBJ2-3|-|15|-
TGTGCCAGCAGTTACGAGGGAGTAGACGCAGATACGCAGTATTTT
CASSYEGVDADTQYF
>TRBV4-3|TRBJ2-5|-|13|-
TGCGCCAGCAGCCAAGATCCTGAGGAGACCCAGTACTTC
CASSQDPEETQYF
>TRBV19|TRBJ2-3|-|16|TRBD2
TGTGCCAGTAGTACCGTCCCAGGACTAGTTGTAGATACGCAGTATTTT
CASSTVPGLVVDTQYF
>TRBV4-2|TRBJ2-1|-|16|-
TGTGCCAGCAGCCAAGAAGCCTACTCAAGCCGCAATGAGCAGTTCTTC
CASSQEAYSSRNEQFF
>TRBV5-1|TRBJ1-1|-|16|-
TGCGCCAGCAGCCCACTCAGGGATCCTGTGGACACTGAAGCTTTCTTT
CASSPLRDPVDTEAFF
>TRBV29-1|TRBJ2-7|-|14|-
TGCACCAATACGGTGGGTGTAGACATCATCGAGCAGTACTTC
CTNTVGVDIIEQYF
>TRBV6-6|TRBJ1-2|-|11|-
TGTGCCAGTACAGCTAACTATGGCTACACCTTC
CASTANYGYTF
>TRBV30|TRBJ2-5|-|13|-
TGTGCCTGGAATGTTTACTTCGGGGAGACCCAGTACTTC
CAWNVYFGETQYF
>TRBV4-2|TRBJ2-1|-|14|-
TGTGCCAGCAGCCAAAAGCCCGATTACAATGAGCAGTTCTTC
CASSQKPDYNEQFF
>TRBV6-6|TRBJ2-7|-|14|-
TGTGCCAGCACCTTCTGGGGGGACTCCTACGAGCAGTACTTC
CASTFWGDSYEQYF
>TRBV27|TRBJ1-2|-|14|-
TGTGCCAGCAGCCCGTTACAGGGTTACTATGGCTACACCTTC
CASSPLQGYYGYTF
>TRBV11-1|TRBJ2-7|-|13|-
TGTGCCAGCAGCTACGGGGGTGCTTACGAGCAGTACTTC
CASSYGGAYEQYF
>TRBV15|TRBJ2-1|-|15|TRBD2
TGTGCCACTACCTTTAGCGGGAGTAGGAACAATGAGCAGTTCTTC
CATTFSGSRNNEQFF
>TRBV5-1|TRBJ1-5|once|13|TRBD1
TGCGCCAGCAGCTCGACAGGGGAACAGCCCCAGCATTTT
CASSSTGEQPQHF
>TRBV27|TRBJ2-7|once|14|-
TGTGCCAGCAGTTGGGGGGGCTACTACTACGAGCAGTACTTC
CASSWGGYYYEQYF
>TRBV19|TRBJ2-7|-|15|TRBD1
TGTGCCAGTAGTTTGATACCGGGACAGGGGAGAGAGCAGTACTTC
CASSLIPGQGREQYF
>TRBV7-2|TRBJ2-7|-|15|TRBD1
TGTGCCAGCAGCTCCACCGGGACAGCCTACTACGAGCAGTACTTC
CASSSTGTAYYEQYF
>TRBV15|TRBJ2-5|-|15|-
TGTGCCACCAGCAGCATAGGACACTTCCAAGAGACCCAGTACTTC
CATSSIGHFQETQYF
>TRBV13|TRBJ2-2|-|12|-
TGTGCCAGCAGCTCCCTCACCGGGGAGCTGTTTTTT
CASSSLTGELFF
>TRBV7-9|TRBJ2-7|-|15|-
TGTGCCAGCAGTTCCTATAACGGGAGCCCACACGAGCAGTACTTC
CASSSYNGSPHEQYF
>TRBV2|TRBJ2-7|-|14|TRBD2
TGTGCCAGCAGCTTGGCGGGAGCAGGCTACGAGCAGTACTTC
CASSLAGAGYEQYF
>TRBV9|TRBJ2-1|-|13|-
TGTGCCAGCAGCGGGACACGAAACAATGAGCAGTTCTTC
CASSGTRNNEQFF
>TRBV6-6|TRBJ1-1|-|13|-
TGTGCCAGCAGTTACGAGGTTTACACTGAAGCTTTCTTT
CASSYEVYTEAFF
>TRBV5-4|TRBJ1-1|once|15|-
TGTGCCAGCAACCCCGACGCGGGGGGGCTATGGGAAGCTTTCTTT
CASNPDAGGLWEAFF
>TRBV25-1|TRBJ1-2|once|17|-
TGTGCCAGCAGCCCCGGGAGGGGGGCGCAGGTCATAAGGGGCTACACCTTC
CASSPGRGAQVIRGYTF
>TRBV6-1|TRBJ2-7|-|15|TRBD1
TGTGCCAGCAGTGGGAACAGGGGGCAATCCTACGAGCAGTACTTC
CASSGNRGQSYEQYF
>TRBV4-1|TRBJ2-5|-|22|TRBD2
TGCGCCAGCAGCCAACCACCTTGGGGGCTAGCGGGAGTTTTTGGGGGGACAGAGACCCAGTACTTC
CASSQPPWGLAGVFGGTETQYF
>TRBV7-6|TRBJ1-4|-|12|-
TGTGCCAGCAGCCACTCTACCGGAAAACTGTTTTTT
CASSHSTGKLFF
>TRBV6-5|TRBJ2-3|-|14|-
TGTGCCAGCAGCGGCGGAGCATCCACAGATACGCAGTATTTT
CASSGGASTDTQYF
>TRBV10-3|TRBJ2-2|-|15|-
TGTGCCATCAGTGAGTCCCCTACCCTCACCGGGGAGCTGTTTTTT
CAISESPTLTGELFF
>TRBV5-1|TRBJ2-5|-|12|-
TGCGCCAGCAGCTTTGAGAAAGAGACCCAGTACTTC
CASSFEKETQYF
>TRBV25-1|TRBJ2-5|-|13|-
TGTGCCAGCAGTGATCCCGCTTTCGGGACCCAGTACTTC
CASSDPAFGTQYF
>TRBV7-3|TRBJ2-3|-|13|-
TGTGCCAGCAGCTCCTTTAATACAGATACGCAGTATTTT
CASSSFNTDTQYF
>TRBV2|TRBJ1-2|-|13|-
TGTGCCACAATTATGACAGCCGACTATGGCTACACCTTC
CATIMTADYGYTF
>TRBV27|TRBJ2-2|-|14|-
TGTGCCAGCAGTTTTCAGGGTTACACCGGGGAGCTGTTTTTT
CASSFQGYTGELFF
>TRBV27|TRBJ1-1|-|13|-
TGTGCCAGCAGTTTACAGGGCGACGGTGAAGCTTTCTTT
CASSLQGDGEAFF
>TRBV9|TRBJ2-7|-|14|TRBD2
TGTGCCAGCAATCTAGCGGGGTCATCCTACGAGCAGTACTTC
CASNLAGSSYEQYF